A selection of T cell receptor beta chains follows, all from one sample in a study of identical twins. Via MiXCR, TCRdb re-called the 5' RACE reads, giving one row per CDR3 protein. The sample yields some 560,000 distinct CDR3 sequences, 9.5% to 10% seen once. A further study also used this sample, focusing on yellow fever vaccine responses in identical twins.

Material: PBMCs. The receptors here all came from a woman younger than 35 in good health. The CDR3 runs from the conserved cysteine through the conserved F or W. Fields, in order: D gene, clone size, J gene, V gene, CDR3 length, CDR3 protein, CDR3 DNA. A D gene is named only where the DNA matches it firmly. Where a row states a size, it is once, few, many or the class of an expanded clone; other rows omit it.

NA,NA,TRBJ2-3,TRBV18,18,CASSPQGKVPSSTDTQYF,TGTGCCAGCTCACCACAAGGCAAGGTTCCCTCTAGCACAGATACGCAGTATTTT
NA,NA,TRBJ2-1,TRBV19,10,CATGGGEQFF,TGTGCCACCGGAGGTGGAGAACAGTTCTTC
NA,NA,TRBJ1-6,TRBV10-3,9,CAIPSPLHF,TGTGCCATCCCTTCACCCCTCCACTTT
NA,few,TRBJ2-2,TRBV9,14,CASSVAGVAGELFF,TGTGCCAGCAGCGTAGCTGGGGTCGCGGGGGAGCTGTTTTTT
TRBD2,NA,TRBJ2-5,TRBV20-1,16,CSASLTSGRAVETQYF,TGCAGTGCCTCACTGACTAGCGGGAGGGCCGTAGAGACCCAGTACTTC
NA,few,TRBJ1-4,TRBV12-3/TRBV12-4,14,CASSRPGTFEKLFF,TGTGCCAGCAGTCGCCCCGGGACGTTTGAAAAACTGTTTTTT
NA,few,TRBJ2-7,TRBV20-1,13,CSAISGGSYEQYF,TGCAGTGCTATATCGGGCGGCTCCTACGAGCAGTACTTC
TRBD1,NA,TRBJ2-3,TRBV11-1,20,CASSPIIRTGGIGGTDTQYF,TGTGCCAGCAGCCCCATTATAAGGACAGGGGGCATAGGTGGGACAGATACGCAGTATTTT
TRBD1,many,TRBJ2-7,TRBV11-2,15,CASSSSMTGTYEQYF,TGTGCCAGCAGCTCATCTATGACAGGGACCTACGAGCAGTACTTC
TRBD1,NA,TRBJ1-2,TRBV27,14,CASSGTGRVYGYTF,TGTGCCAGCAGTGGGACAGGGAGAGTCTATGGCTACACCTTC
NA,NA,TRBJ1-5,TRBV28,13,CASRPGSNQPQHF,TGTGCCAGTAGGCCCGGGAGCAATCAGCCCCAGCATTTT
NA,many,TRBJ1-1,TRBV3-1,12,CASSRQNTEAFF,TGTGCCAGCAGCCGCCAGAACACTGAAGCTTTCTTT
TRBD1,few,TRBJ1-4,TRBV20-1,14,CSAGQGLEYEKLFF,TGCAGTGCCGGACAGGGTTTAGAATATGAAAAACTGTTTTTT
NA,NA,TRBJ2-5,TRBV30,15,CAWSVGSTTRETQYF,TGTGCCTGGAGTGTAGGTTCCACCACCCGAGAGACCCAGTACTTC
NA,NA,TRBJ2-7,TRBV7-9,12,CASSPHAYEQYF,TGTGCCAGCAGCCCTCATGCCTACGAGCAGTACTTC
TRBD2,many,TRBJ2-5,TRBV29-1,13,CSVVASGGETQYF,TGCAGCGTTGTGGCTAGCGGGGGGGAGACCCAGTACTTC
NA,many,TRBJ2-3,TRBV29-1,13,CSVTPTGSDTQYF,TGCAGCGTTACGCCAACGGGGTCCGATACGCAGTATTTT
TRBD2,NA,TRBJ2-7,TRBV28,19,CASSSPPPTAGDFSYEQYF,TGTGCCAGCAGTTCCCCACCCCCTACAGCGGGGGACTTCTCCTACGAGCAGTACTTC
TRBD2,NA,TRBJ2-1,TRBV5-6,14,CASSPPGGPAEQFF,TGTGCCAGCAGCCCCCCGGGGGGTCCTGCTGAGCAGTTCTTC
NA,many,TRBJ2-5,TRBV20-1,14,CSANGGQNSETQYF,TGCAGTGCTAACGGGGGGCAAAATTCGGAGACCCAGTACTTC
NA,many,TRBJ2-5,TRBV7-9,15,CASSIGDRNEETQYF,TGTGCCAGCAGTATCGGAGACAGGAACGAAGAGACCCAGTACTTC
TRBD2,many,TRBJ2-2,TRBV27,18,CASSLRTSGSGDTGELFF,TGTGCCAGCAGTCTCAGGACTAGCGGGAGCGGGGACACCGGGGAGCTGTTTTTT
NA,few,TRBJ1-2,TRBV4-1,15,CASSQDTGVNYGYTF,TGCGCCAGCAGCCAAGATACAGGAGTTAACTATGGCTACACCTTC
TRBD1,few,TRBJ1-4,TRBV20-1,13,CSARTGRQEKLFF,TGCAGTGCTCGGACAGGAAGACAAGAAAAACTGTTTTTT
TRBD2,many,TRBJ2-3,TRBV25-1,17,CASSELAGKASTDTQYF,TGTGCCAGCAGTGAGCTAGCGGGGAAGGCTAGCACAGATACGCAGTATTTT
NA,once,TRBJ2-5,TRBV28,12,CASSPVLGAQYF,TGTGCCAGCAGCCCGGTTTTAGGGGCCCAGTACTTC